These T cell receptor beta chains were read from a single sample in a study of cytomegalovirus exposure and HLA in healthy donors. Sequencing was performed with immunoSEQ multiplex PCR; in TCRdb, only in-frame clones are kept and a portion is missing. The sample lists 70,000 or so clones; 90% to 95% were seen once. Source material: PBMCs. These receptors were obtained from a man between 18 and 29 years old in good health and CMV-seropositive. CDR3s leave out the opening cysteine and the closing phenylalanine or tryptophan.

j_gene: TRBJ2-2; v_gene: TRBV29-1; CDR3aa: SVGTGIGELF
j_gene: TRBJ2-5; v_gene: TRBV29-1; CDR3aa: SVGEIQETQY
j_gene: TRBJ2-7; v_gene: TRBV28; CDR3aa: ASTETGSALYEQY
j_gene: TRBJ2-3; v_gene: TRBV10-3; CDR3aa: AISEPRAGTDTQY
j_gene: TRBJ2-3; v_gene: TRBV2; CDR3aa: ASKHGTGVTDTQY
j_gene: TRBJ2-7; v_gene: TRBV7-9; CDR3aa: ASSLVGRGNHEQY
j_gene: TRBJ2-7; v_gene: TRBV6-5; CDR3aa: ASSSNPDIPYEQY
j_gene: TRBJ2-1; v_gene: TRBV5-4; CDR3aa: ASSTGTSNEQF
j_gene: TRBJ2-7; v_gene: TRBV5-1; CDR3aa: ASSNQGGTYEQY
j_gene: TRBJ2-7; v_gene: TRBV4-1; CDR3aa: ASSQWKSGAYEQY
j_gene: TRBJ2-1; v_gene: TRBV5-6; CDR3aa: ASSFGHLSYNEQF
j_gene: TRBJ2-7; v_gene: TRBV7-3; CDR3aa: ASSLITELFYEQY
j_gene: TRBJ1-5; v_gene: TRBV7-8; CDR3aa: ASSLGQGFGQPQH
j_gene: TRBJ1-4; v_gene: TRBV18; CDR3aa: ASSPAGGDEKLF
j_gene: TRBJ1-4; v_gene: TRBV4-2; CDR3aa: ASSQDSGTGGEKLF
j_gene: TRBJ1-3; v_gene: TRBV4-1; CDR3aa: ASSQERRNLSGNTIY
j_gene: TRBJ1-2; v_gene: TRBV28; CDR3aa: ASSSPPDRGRASYGYT
j_gene: TRBJ2-3; v_gene: TRBV27; CDR3aa: ASSVSGLGTDTQY
j_gene: TRBJ1-3; v_gene: TRBV6-5; CDR3aa: ASSYSLTGSGNTIY
j_gene: TRBJ2-2; v_gene: TRBV9; CDR3aa: ASSPRLQGGVTGELF
j_gene: TRBJ2-7; v_gene: TRBV7-9; CDR3aa: ASSLPTGTPAYEQY
j_gene: TRBJ2-7; v_gene: TRBV5-4; CDR3aa: ASSLAGGRRNEQY
j_gene: TRBJ1-1; v_gene: TRBV9; CDR3aa: ASSVAPMNTEAF
j_gene: TRBJ1-5; v_gene: TRBV28; CDR3aa: ASSSRTVQH
j_gene: TRBJ2-5; v_gene: TRBV2; CDR3aa: ASNLQGIEETQY
j_gene: TRBJ2-1; v_gene: TRBV5-4; CDR3aa: ASSPPLLDNEQF
j_gene: TRBJ2-7; v_gene: TRBV18; CDR3aa: ASSYGQGPDYEQY
j_gene: TRBJ1-2; v_gene: TRBV28; CDR3aa: ASGLGQGVGYT
j_gene: TRBJ2-1; v_gene: TRBV28; CDR3aa: ASSPDPPGAGYNEQF
j_gene: TRBJ2-5; v_gene: TRBV27; CDR3aa: ASSSLAMYQETQY
j_gene: TRBJ2-1; v_gene: TRBV9; CDR3aa: ASSASASLAATYNEQF
j_gene: TRBJ2-1; v_gene: TRBV28; CDR3aa: ASSLLSRGGRWNEQF